Listed below are T cell receptor beta chains from one sample, sequenced in a study of human T cells and chemical hapten exposure. One entry per CDR3 protein, called by TCRdb with MiXCR from the RACE reads. In the table there are about 45,000 distinct CDR3 sequences, 4.3% of which are singletons. The sample consisted of whole blood. These receptors all come from a female donor in good health. Some clones in this sample may be carry-over from other donors' samples. The CDR3 runs from the conserved cysteine through the conserved F or W. The order of the fields is D gene, V gene, clone size, J gene, CDR3 protein, CDR3 DNA. The D gene is left open where the match is weak. Not all rows give a size; the values are once, few, many and, for expanded clones, a class.

.	TRBV20-1	many	TRBJ1-1	CSARLTVGEAFF	TGCAGTGCTAGACTAACAGTTGGTGAAGCTTTCTTT
TRBD2	TRBV7-2	many	TRBJ2-1	CASSLQAGSGGNNEQFF	TGTGCCAGCAGCCTCCAGGCGGGTAGCGGGGGGAACAATGAGCAGTTCTTC
.	TRBV11-2	many	TRBJ1-3	CASSLDPRNTIYF	TGTGCCAGCAGCTTAGACCCCCGAAACACCATATATTTT
.	TRBV9	few	TRBJ1-2	CASSEDGDIANYGYTF	TGTGCCAGCAGCGAGGATGGGGACATCGCTAACTATGGCTACACCTTC
.	TRBV14	.	TRBJ1-1	CASSQDLGGRWNTEAFF	TGTGCCAGCAGCCAAGATTTAGGGGGACGGTGGAACACTGAAGCTTTCTTT
.	TRBV28	many	TRBJ1-1	CASSSRFEAFF	TGTGCCAGCAGCTCCCGGTTTGAAGCTTTCTTT
TRBD1	TRBV18	many	TRBJ1-4	CASSPPTGGGEKLFF	TGTGCCAGCTCACCACCCACAGGGGGTGGTGAAAAACTGTTTTTT
.	TRBV18	many	TRBJ1-5	CASSAAPGDNQPQHF	TGTGCCAGCTCCGCCGCGCCGGGGGACAATCAGCCCCAGCATTTT
TRBD1	TRBV29-1	many	TRBJ2-4	CSVGEIGTGLAKNIQYF	TGCAGCGTCGGAGAGATTGGGACAGGGTTAGCCAAAAACATTCAGTACTTC
.	TRBV12-3/TRBV12-4	many	TRBJ1-2	CASSTTVSYTF	TGTGCCAGCAGTACGACCGTAAGCTACACCTTC
.	TRBV4-2	many	TRBJ1-4	CASSPSPLGPGQGTATNEKLFF	TGTGCCAGCAGCCCCTCGCCTTTGGGACCGGGACAAGGAACCGCAACTAATGAAAAACTGTTTTTT
.	TRBV7-2	few	TRBJ1-2	CASSLASGGHYGYTF	TGTGCCAGCAGCTTAGCGTCGGGAGGGCACTATGGCTACACCTTC
.	TRBV20-1	many	TRBJ1-5	CSARGVEGGKPQHF	TGCAGTGCTAGAGGAGTGGAGGGGGGAAAGCCCCAGCATTTT
.	TRBV18	few	TRBJ1-5	CASSPINGIDQPQHF	TGTGCCAGCTCACCGATCAACGGGATAGATCAGCCCCAGCATTTT
TRBD1	TRBV6-6	many	TRBJ1-4	CASSGGKRGLANEKLFF	TGTGCCAGCAGTGGCGGGAAGAGGGGGCTCGCTAATGAAAAACTGTTTTTT
.	TRBV28	many	TRBJ2-5	CASSSLRTGGLAGGETQYF	TGTGCCAGCAGTTCGCTGCGGACAGGGGGGCTAGCGGGGGGCGAGACCCAGTACTTC
TRBD1	TRBV20-1	.	TRBJ1-2	CSAIRGQVSYGYTF	TGCAGTGCTATCAGGGGGCAGGTTAGCTATGGCTACACCTTC
.	TRBV12-3/TRBV12-4	many	TRBJ2-3	CASSLMGGRDTQYF	TGTGCCAGCAGTCTAATGGGGGGTCGAGATACGCAGTATTTT
.	TRBV7-6	many	TRBJ2-7	CASSSGPGPREQYF	TGTGCCAGCAGCTCAGGACCCGGCCCTCGGGAGCAGTACTTC
.	TRBV27	many	TRBJ1-1	CASRRHRESTEAFF	TGTGCCAGCAGACGACACAGGGAATCCACTGAAGCTTTCTTT
.	TRBV7-9	many	TRBJ2-3	CASSLLGRGYTDTQYF	TGTGCCAGCAGCTTATTGGGTCGGGGATACACAGATACGCAGTATTTT
TRBD1	TRBV14	many	TRBJ1-4	CASSLRQGLGEKLFF	TGTGCCAGCAGCCTACGACAGGGCTTAGGCGAAAAACTGTTTTTT
TRBD2	TRBV29-1	many	TRBJ2-2	CSVRTSGATYTGELFF	TGCAGCGTTCGGACTAGCGGGGCAACCTACACCGGGGAGCTGTTTTTT
.	TRBV3-1	many	TRBJ2-2	CASSPGQNTGELFF	TGTGCCAGCAGCCCAGGACAAAACACCGGGGAGCTGTTTTTT
.	TRBV7-9	few	TRBJ2-7	CASSSVFRVSYEQYF	TGTGCCAGCAGCTCAGTTTTTAGAGTCTCCTACGAGCAGTACTTC
TRBD1	TRBV6-5	many	TRBJ1-2	CASSYRGGTGVNYGYTF	TGTGCCAGCAGTTACCGTGGGGGGACAGGGGTAAACTATGGCTACACCTTC
TRBD2	TRBV27	many	TRBJ2-2	CASSNLAGAPAGELFF	TGTGCCAGCAGTAACTTAGCGGGGGCCCCCGCCGGGGAGCTGTTTTTT
.	TRBV12-3/TRBV12-4	.	TRBJ1-3	CASSLARSGNTIYF	TGTGCCAGCAGTTTAGCCCGCTCTGGAAACACCATATATTTT
.	TRBV10-3	many	TRBJ1-4	CAISESGGTNEKLFF	TGTGCCATCAGTGAGTCCGGGGGAACTAATGAAAAACTGTTTTTT